This T cell receptor beta chain was sequenced during a study of blood T cell repertoires in COVID-19. Source study methods: Reference gene primer amplification in the assay estimated nucleated cell counts. Data came from immunoSEQ multiplex PCR; TCRdb stores just in-frame clones and leaves some out. V, J and clone size derive from that table, while D and trimming were established from the DNA sequence. Here the sample spans approximately 180,000 clones, 88% being singletons. This CDR3 region has 15 residues. J lost 5 bases, V lost 5 bases, and 11 bases had no gene match. In germline, CDR1 is SGHTA, CDR2 FQGNSA.

This chain uses TRBV7-2 with TRBJ2-5, with TRBD2 matching 7 bases. The source is a man aged 35 to 55 with active or convalescent COVID-19. The sequenced sample was peripheral blood. The CDR3 reads CASSRVPLAVETQYF. For the CDR3, the DNA is TGTGCCAGCAGCCGCGTCCCCCTAGCGGTGGAGACCCAGTACTTC.